This T cell receptor beta chain emerged from a study of monozygotic twins with cystic fibrosis. Regarding the study as a whole: In 13 of 16 pairs, V gene usage was closest to the co-twin's. Median Simpson clonality of 0.0095 suggested naive T cells predominated. Monozygotic CF twin pairs shared significantly more nucleotide-identical clonotypes than unrelated CF individuals did.

The CDR3 length is 15 residues. Germline V gene lookup returns CDR1 LGHNA and CDR2 YSLEER. The trim removed 1 base at V and 3 bases at J, leaving 6 bases unmatched. Here immunoSEQ multiplex PCR was the method, and the copy in TCRdb shows in-frame clones only, minus some. The table has about 17,000 clones, 96% seen once. Details on this clone: What it recognizes is unknown.

Sequenced input: blood. This receptor was taken from a girl aged 2-10 years with cystic fibrosis. The V gene is TRBV4-3, the J gene TRBJ2-7; 7 nucleotides align to TRBD1. CDR3 region: CASSQVEAGGYEQYF. CDR3 coding DNA: TGCGCCAGCAGCCAAGTCGAGGCAGGGGGCTACGAGCAGTACTTC.